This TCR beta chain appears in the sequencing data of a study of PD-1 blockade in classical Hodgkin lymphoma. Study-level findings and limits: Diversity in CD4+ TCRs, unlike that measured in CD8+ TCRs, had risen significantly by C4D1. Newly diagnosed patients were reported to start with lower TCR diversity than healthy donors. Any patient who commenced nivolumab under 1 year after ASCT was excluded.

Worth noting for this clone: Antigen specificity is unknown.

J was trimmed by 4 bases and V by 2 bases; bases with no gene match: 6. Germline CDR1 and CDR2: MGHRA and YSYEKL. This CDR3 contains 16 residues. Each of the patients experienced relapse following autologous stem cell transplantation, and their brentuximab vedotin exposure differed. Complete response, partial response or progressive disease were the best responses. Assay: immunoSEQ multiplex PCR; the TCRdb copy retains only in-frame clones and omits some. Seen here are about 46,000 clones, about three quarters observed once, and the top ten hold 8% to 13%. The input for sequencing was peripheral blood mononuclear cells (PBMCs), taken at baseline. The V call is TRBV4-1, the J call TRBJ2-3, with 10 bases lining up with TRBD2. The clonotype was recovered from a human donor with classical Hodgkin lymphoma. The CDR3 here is CASSQPAGGPADTQYF. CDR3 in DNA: TGCGCCAGCAGCCAACCAGCGGGGGGGCCGGCAGATACGCAGTATTTT.